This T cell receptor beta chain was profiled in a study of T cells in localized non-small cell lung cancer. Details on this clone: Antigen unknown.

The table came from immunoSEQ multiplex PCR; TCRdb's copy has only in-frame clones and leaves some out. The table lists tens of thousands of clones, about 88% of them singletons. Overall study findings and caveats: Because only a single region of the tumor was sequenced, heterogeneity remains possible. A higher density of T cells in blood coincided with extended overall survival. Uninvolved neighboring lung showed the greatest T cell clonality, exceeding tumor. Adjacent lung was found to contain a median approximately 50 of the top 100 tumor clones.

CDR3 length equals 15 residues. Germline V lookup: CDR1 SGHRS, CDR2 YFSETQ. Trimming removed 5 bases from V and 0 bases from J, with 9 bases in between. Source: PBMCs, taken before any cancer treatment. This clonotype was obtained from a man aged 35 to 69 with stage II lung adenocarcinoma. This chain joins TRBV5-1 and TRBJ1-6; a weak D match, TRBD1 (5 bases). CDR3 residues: CASRAGSSYNSPLHF. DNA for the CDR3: TGCGCCAGCAGAGCAGGGAGCTCCTATAATTCACCCCTCCACTTT.